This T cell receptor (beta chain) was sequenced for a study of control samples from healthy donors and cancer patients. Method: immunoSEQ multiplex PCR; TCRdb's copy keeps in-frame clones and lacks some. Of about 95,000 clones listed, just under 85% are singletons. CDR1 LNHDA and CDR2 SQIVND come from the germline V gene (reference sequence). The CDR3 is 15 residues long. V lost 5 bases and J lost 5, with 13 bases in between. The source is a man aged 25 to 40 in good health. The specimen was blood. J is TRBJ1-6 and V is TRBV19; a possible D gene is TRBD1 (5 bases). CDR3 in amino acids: CASSWGTGDNSPLHF. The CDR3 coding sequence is TGTGCCAGTAGTTGGGGGACGGGCGATAATTCACCCCTCCACTTT.